Listed below are T cell receptor beta chains from one sample, sequenced in a study of cytomegalovirus exposure and HLA in healthy donors. Sequencing was performed with immunoSEQ multiplex PCR; in TCRdb, only in-frame clones are kept and a portion is missing. The data show approximately 110,000 clones, with 75% to 85% seen just once and around 3.9% held by the top ten. The sequenced sample consisted of PBMCs. The receptors originated from a man aged 35 to 55 in good health and CMV-seronegative. CDR3s include the opening cysteine and the closing phenylalanine or tryptophan. A D gene is named only where the DNA matches it firmly. Clone size appears in some rows only: once, few, many, or a class for an expanded clone.

clone_size,d_call,j_call,v_call,cdr3_nt,cdr3_aa
NA,NA,TRBJ1-2,TRBV25-1,TGTGCCAGCAGTTTCAGGGGCCTCGGGAACTATGGCTACACCTTC,CASSFRGLGNYGYTF
NA,NA,TRBJ1-2,TRBV7-9,TGTGCCAGCAGCCAGACGGGAACTAACTATGGCTACACCTTC,CASSQTGTNYGYTF
NA,NA,TRBJ1-1,TRBV13,TGTGCCAGCAGCTTAGGCCCCCGGACTGAAGCTTTCTTT,CASSLGPRTEAFF
NA,TRBD1,TRBJ2-7,TRBV7-2,TGTGCCAGCACCATTACAGGGGCTTACGAGCAGTACTTC,CASTITGAYEQYF
NA,TRBD1,TRBJ1-2,TRBV19,TGTGCCAGTAGTTTCATCGGGACAGCAATTAACTATGGCTACACCTTC,CASSFIGTAINYGYTF
NA,TRBD1,TRBJ1-2,TRBV7-8,TGTGCCAGCAGCTTCCGGACAGGGGCTAACTATGGCTACACCTTC,CASSFRTGANYGYTF
NA,NA,TRBJ2-5,TRBV11-2,TGTGCCAGCACTTTCCGGGGGACCCAGTACTTC,CASTFRGTQYF
few,TRBD1,TRBJ1-2,TRBV10-3,TGTGCCATCGCTAACCGTACAGGGGCGTACGGCTACACCTTC,CAIANRTGAYGYTF
NA,TRBD2,TRBJ2-2,TRBV2,TGTGCCAGCAGTCGAGCGGGGGATGCGAACACCGGGGAGCTGTTTTTT,CASSRAGDANTGELFF
NA,NA,TRBJ2-7,TRBV2,TGTGCCAGCGAGGAGGGGCTCTCCTACGAGCAGTACTTC,CASEEGLSYEQYF
NA,TRBD1,TRBJ2-5,TRBV5-4,TGTGCCAGCAGCACGAGCCGGGACAGACAAGAGACCCAGTACTTC,CASSTSRDRQETQYF
NA,NA,TRBJ1-2,TRBV7-2,TGTGCCAGCAGCCTGAGTCGTCAGACAAGTAACTATGGCTACACCTTC,CASSLSRQTSNYGYTF
NA,TRBD1,TRBJ1-3,TRBV11-2,TGTGCCAGCAGCCCCAGGGGGACTGGAAACACCATATATTTT,CASSPRGTGNTIYF
NA,NA,TRBJ2-1,TRBV19,TGTGCCAGTTCGGTCTTCGGGACTTACAATGAGCAGTTCTTC,CASSVFGTYNEQFF
NA,NA,TRBJ1-1,TRBV29-1,TGCAGCGTTGATCGGGGGACGGGCACTGAAGCTTTCTTT,CSVDRGTGTEAFF
NA,NA,TRBJ2-3,TRBV28,TGTGCCAGCAGTTTACTACAGGGTGGAGATACGCAGTATTTT,CASSLLQGGDTQYF
NA,TRBD1,TRBJ2-7,TRBV7-6,TGTGCCAGCAGCTTAGCGGGACAGGTCTCCTACGAGCAGTACTTC,CASSLAGQVSYEQYF
NA,NA,TRBJ2-1,TRBV6-1,TGTGCCAGCAGTGAATGGGGGCAGGGTTCGGATGAGCAGTTCTTC,CASSEWGQGSDEQFF
NA,NA,TRBJ1-2,TRBV2,TGTGCCAGCAGTGTTAACAGGGAAAGCTATGGCTACACCTTC,CASSVNRESYGYTF
NA,NA,TRBJ2-1,TRBV28,TGTGCCAGCAGTTTTTTAGAGGGCGGACCGCACAATGAGCAGTTCTTC,CASSFLEGGPHNEQFF
NA,TRBD1,TRBJ2-7,TRBV9,TGTGCCAGCAGCGTAGTGGGACAGGGTGACGAGCAGTACTTC,CASSVVGQGDEQYF
NA,NA,TRBJ2-1,TRBV11-1,TGTGCCAGCAGCTCGCCAAACAGCTACAATGAGCAGTTCTTC,CASSSPNSYNEQFF
once,NA,TRBJ2-7,TRBV7-8,TGTGCCAGCAGCTGGGGGGTGAACGAGCAGTACTTC,CASSWGVNEQYF
NA,NA,TRBJ2-1,TRBV27,TGTGCCAGCAGTTCGAGCTCCTACAATGAGCAGTTCTTC,CASSSSSYNEQFF
NA,TRBD2,TRBJ2-2,TRBV5-1,TGCGCCAGCAGCTTCGGGCTAGCGGGGGTCACCGGGGAGCTGTTTTTT,CASSFGLAGVTGELFF
NA,NA,TRBJ2-5,TRBV7-2,TGTGCCAGCAGCTCACCAGGAAGGGGAAGGGAGACCCAGTACTTC,CASSSPGRGRETQYF
NA,TRBD2,TRBJ2-1,TRBV11-2,TGTGCCAGCAGCTTAGGGGGCACTAGCGGGGGCCGCTACAATGAGCAGTTCTTC,CASSLGGTSGGRYNEQFF
NA,NA,TRBJ2-2,TRBV9,TGTGCCAGCAGCGTCAGAAGCGGGGAGCTGTTTTTT,CASSVRSGELFF
few,NA,TRBJ1-1,TRBV28,TGTGCCAGCAGGACAGTGAACACTGAAGCTTTCTTT,CASRTVNTEAFF
once,NA,TRBJ2-6,TRBV4-1,TGCGCCAGCAGCCAAGTCAGGGGAACTGGGGCCAACGTCCTGACTTTC,CASSQVRGTGANVLTF
few,NA,TRBJ1-3,TRBV30,TGTGCCTGGAGCGAACAGGGATACTCTGGAAACACCATATATTTT,CAWSEQGYSGNTIYF
NA,TRBD1,TRBJ2-2,TRBV7-9,TGTGCCAGCAGCTTTTCGGCAGGGGGCACCGGGGAGCTGTTTTTT,CASSFSAGGTGELFF
NA,NA,TRBJ2-7,TRBV15,TGTGCCACCAGCTCAGGGATTTACCACGAGCAGTACTTC,CATSSGIYHEQYF
few,NA,TRBJ2-7,TRBV6-5,TGTGCCAGCAGTTACCTTGGGACAATCAAGTACGAGCAGTACTTC,CASSYLGTIKYEQYF
once,NA,TRBJ1-6,TRBV2,TGTGCCAGCAGTGTAGTTCGGGATCAGCCCTATAATTCACCCCTCCACTTT,CASSVVRDQPYNSPLHF
NA,NA,TRBJ2-7,TRBV5-1,TGCGCCAGCAGCCACGGTGGGGCTGGGGAGCAGTACTTC,CASSHGGAGEQYF
NA,NA,TRBJ1-5,TRBV10-3,TGTGCCATCAGCGCGACCGGGACAAGCCTTTTTAGCAATCAGCCCCAGCATTTT,CAISATGTSLFSNQPQHF
NA,TRBD2,TRBJ2-1,TRBV7-2,TGTGCCAGCAGCTTCGCGGGGGGACATGGTGGTGAGCAGTTCTTC,CASSFAGGHGGEQFF
NA,NA,TRBJ2-1,TRBV19,TGTGCCAGTAGTATAGGAACAGGGACCGCAAATTACAATGAGCAGTTCTTC,CASSIGTGTANYNEQFF
NA,NA,TRBJ2-3,TRBV7-3,TGTGCCAGCAGCCCCTCTAGAGGGAACCCAGATACGCAGTATTTT,CASSPSRGNPDTQYF
NA,TRBD2,TRBJ2-3,TRBV4-1,TGCGCCAGCAGCCACACTAGCGGGATAACAGATACGCAGTATTTT,CASSHTSGITDTQYF